These 2 T cell receptor beta chains originate from one sample sequenced in a study of early T cells in non-severe SARS-CoV-2 infection. MiXCR was run by TCRdb on the 5' RACE reads, yielding one entry per CDR3 protein. The table lists about 25,000 distinct CDR3 sequences, more than 4% of them singletons. The specimen was whole blood. These receptors all stem from an adult who was a healthcare worker with PCR-confirmed SARS-CoV-2 infection or an uninfected control (not recorded which).

DNA for the CDR3: TGTGCCTGGAGTGTACTAAGTTTGTTTGGACAGATGAACACTGAAGCTTTCTTT. Amino acid sequence: CAWSVLSLFGQMNTEAFF. J is TRBJ1-1 and V is TRBV30, with D perhaps matching TRBD1 (6 bases). The CDR3 extends over 18 amino acids. V shed 0 bases and J shed 0 bases, with 20 bases lying between them. The V gene's germline CDR1 is GTSNPN and CDR2 SVGIG (reference sequence).

This clonotype was recorded at least ten times. CDR3 DNA sequence: TGTGCCAGCAGCCAAGATGGGGCAGAGAGCAAATATGGCCAGTACTTC. It translates to CASSQDGAESKYGQYF. The rearrangement uses TRBV3-1 and TRBJ2-5; possible D gene TRBD1, 5 bases. The V end was cut by 0 bases, the J end by 10 bases, with 21 bases between. Germline V gene lookup returns CDR1 LGHDT and CDR2 YNNKEL (reference sequence). CDR3 length: 16 amino acids.